This record covers a single T cell receptor (beta chain). CDR1 and CDR2 from the germline V gene are SGHRS and YFSETQ. There are 15 residues in the CDR3. The V gene end was trimmed by 0 bases and the J gene end by 5 bases; junction bases not matched to a gene: 6. The record originates from a study of early stage breast cancer tumors. Clones were read by immunoSEQ multiplex PCR, and TCRdb kept only the in-frame ones, dropping some. The sample carries approximately 4,800 clones, around 64% recorded once. The chain uses TRBV5-1 and TRBJ2-3; TRBD2 matches at 7 bases. Material for sequencing was breast tumor tissue. The origin of this receptor is a person between 50 and 60 years old with breast cancer. The CDR3 protein is CASSLGRELGDTQYF. The CDR3 DNA reads as TGCGCCAGCAGCTTGGGGCGGGAGCTAGGAGATACGCAGTATTTT.